This T cell receptor (beta chain) was sequenced in a study of blood T cell repertoires in COVID-19. CDR3 length equals 15 residues. Trimming removed 4 bases from V and 3 bases from J; junction bases left unmatched: 6. From germline, CDR1 is KGHSH and CDR2 LQKENI. Original processing methods: Nucleated cell number was recorded as an estimate derived from reference gene primer amplification. Only in-frame clones appear in the TCRdb table, and some are missing; sequencing was by immunoSEQ multiplex PCR. V and J calls and clone size are as listed in that table; D and trimming were resolved from the DNA. The table has fewer than 200,000 clones, roughly 81% seen once.

The source material was peripheral blood. The clonotype originates from a woman older than 75 with COVID-19, enrolled during active disease. This sequence joins TRBV18 and TRBJ1-5, with TRBD1 matching over 7 bases. CDR3 DNA sequence: TGTGCCAGCTCACTAACAGGGGCCCCCAATCAGCCCCAGCATTTT. Translating gives CASSLTGAPNQPQHF.